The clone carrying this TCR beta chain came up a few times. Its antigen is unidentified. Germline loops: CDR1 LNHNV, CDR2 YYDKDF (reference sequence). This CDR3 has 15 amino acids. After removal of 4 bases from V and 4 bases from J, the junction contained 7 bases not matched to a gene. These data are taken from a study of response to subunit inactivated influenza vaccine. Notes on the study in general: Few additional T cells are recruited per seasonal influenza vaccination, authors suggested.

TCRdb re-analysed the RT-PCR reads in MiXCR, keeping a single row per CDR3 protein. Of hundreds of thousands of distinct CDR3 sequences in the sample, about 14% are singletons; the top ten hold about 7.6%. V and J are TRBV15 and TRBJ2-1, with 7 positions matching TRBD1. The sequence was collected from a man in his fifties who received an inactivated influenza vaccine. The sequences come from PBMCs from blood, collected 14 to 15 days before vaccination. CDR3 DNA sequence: TGTGCCACCAGCACGTCCCGGGACAGTTACAATGAGCAGTTCTTC. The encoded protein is CATSTSRDSYNEQFF.